What follows are 4 T cell receptor beta chains derived from one specimen sequenced in a study of T cell responses to AZD1222 COVID-19 vaccine. Clones were read by immunoSEQ multiplex PCR, and TCRdb kept only the in-frame ones, dropping some. The sample yields 100,000 to 150,000 clones, around 85% seen once. Sequences were derived from peripheral blood, sampled on day 0 of AZD1222 vaccination. These receptors originate from an adult in good health.

This clone was counted a single time. V gene TRBV9 combines with J gene TRBJ1-5; D is possibly TRBD1 (5 bases). CDR3 length: 15 amino acids. Germline V gives CDR1 SGDLS, CDR2 YYNGEE. The V end lost 2 bases, the J end lost 4 bases, and 13 bases lay between the germline ends. CDR3 sequence: CASSVSGTANQPQHF. CDR3 DNA sequence: TGTGCCAGCAGCGTCTCCGGGACCGCTAATCAGCCCCAGCATTTT.

V is TRBV4-1 and J is TRBJ1-1, with D unresolved. Germline CDR1 and CDR2: MGHRA and YSYEKL. This CDR3 region has 16 residues. With 0 bases removed from V and 7 bases from J, the gap between germline ends came to 18 bases. CDR3 bases: TGCGCCAGCAGCCAAGATTTTATGGCAGTACGGAATGAAGCTTTCTTT. Protein product: CASSQDFMAVRNEAFF.

The V call is TRBV3-1 (or the pseudogene TRBV3-2), the J call TRBJ2-1; 7 bases align to TRBD2. Germline CDR1 reads LGHDT; CDR2 reads YNNKEL (reference sequence). The CDR3 runs 16 residues. V shed 7 bases, J shed 9 bases, and the junction held 18 bases outside the gene matches. The CDR3 is CASNRLGGGRLGEQFF. DNA for the CDR3: TGTGCCAGCAACCGACTCGGGGGAGGGCGTCTCGGTGAGCAGTTCTTC.

The rearrangement joins TRBV19 to TRBJ1-2, with D unresolved. Trimming removed 5 bases at V and 5 bases at J, with 15 bases between. In germline, CDR1 is LNHDA, CDR2 SQIVND (reference sequence). The CDR3 spans 14 residues. The CDR3 protein is CASSPQGNVYGYTF. CDR3 DNA: TGTGCCAGTAGTCCCCAAGGGAATGTATATGGCTACACCTTC. Full variable domain (missing parts from reference TRBV19 and TRBJ1-2): DGGITQSPKYLFRKEGQNVTLSCEQNLNHDAMYWYRQDPGQGLRLIYYSQIVNDFQKGDIAEGYSVSREKKESFPLTVTSAQKNPTAFYLCASSPQGNVYGYTFGSGTRLTVV.